This T cell receptor beta chain was identified during a study of post-analysis software for immune sequencing data. Overall study results and limits: Patients had higher frequencies than controls of roughly five TRBV segments, including TRBV5-6, TRBV5-1 and TRBV20-1.

The TCR beta cDNA libraries contained unique molecular identifiers. Via MiXCR, TCRdb re-called the PCR reads, giving one row per CDR3 protein. The sample holds about 570,000 distinct CDR3 sequences; 30% to 40% are singletons and the top ten take 4.5% to 7.5%. This clonotype was counted a single time. Its target is unknown. J was trimmed by 5 bases and V by 5 bases; bases with no gene match: 8. Germline CDR1 SGHAT, CDR2 FQDESV (reference sequence). The CDR3 length is 15 residues. This chain uses TRBV11-1 with TRBJ1-2; 10 nucleotides agree with TRBD1. Sequencing was carried out using blood. The sequence came from a girl younger than 18 with multiple sclerosis. The DNA of the CDR3 is TGTGCCAGCAGCAACCCGGGACAGGGGAATTATGGCTACACCTTC. Translated, it gives CASSNPGQGNYGYTF.